One sample yielded the 19 T cell receptor beta chains listed below, sequenced in a study of blood T cell repertoires in COVID-19. Clones were read by immunoSEQ multiplex PCR, and TCRdb kept only the in-frame ones, dropping some. Found here are approximately 230,000 clones, around 90% of them singletons; the top ten hold approximately 2%. The sequenced sample consisted of PBMCs or T cells enriched from blood (not recorded which). The receptor source for this set is a woman aged 18 to 35 who had recovered from COVID-19.

V and J are TRBV18 and TRBJ2-5; possibly TRBD1 for D (6 bases). The CDR3 totals 15 residues. V lost 3 bases and J lost 5, with 16 bases in between. The germline CDR1 and CDR2 sequences are KGHSH and LQKENI. In nucleotides, the CDR3 is TGTGCCAGCTCACCCCCGCCTGGACAGACGGAGACCCAGTACTTC. Amino acids: CASSPPPGQTETQYF.

V usage is TRBV28 and J usage is TRBJ2-7, with TRBD2 matching 11 bases. Trimming removed 3 bases from V and 2 bases from J; junction bases left unmatched: 0. The germline CDR1 and CDR2 sequences are MDHEN and SYDVKM. The CDR3 covers 14 residues. The CDR3: CASSLTSGTYEQYF. CDR3 in DNA: TGTGCCAGCAGTTTGACTAGCGGGACCTACGAGCAGTACTTC.

Here the CDR3 DNA reads TGTGCCAGCAGCTTACCAGGGGTGACCTACAATGAGCAGTTCTTC. This gives the protein CASSLPGVTYNEQFF. This rearrangement joins TRBV11-2 to TRBJ2-1, with D perhaps TRBD1 (6 bases). CDR1 and CDR2 from the germline V gene are SGHAT and FQNNGV. This CDR3 is built from 15 residues. Trimming removed 2 bases from V and 2 bases from J, with 10 bases in between.

The V call is TRBV5-1, the J call TRBJ2-7; 9 nucleotides line up with TRBD1. This CDR3 has 15 residues. J lost 4 bases, V lost 3 bases, and 8 bases had no gene match. Looked up from germline, CDR1 is SGHRS and CDR2 is YFSETQ. CDR3: CASSSGTGNHYEQYF. The CDR3 DNA reads TGCGCCAGCAGCTCCGGGACAGGGAATCATTACGAGCAGTACTTC.

The J gene is TRBJ1-2, the V gene TRBV4-3; 8 bases are shared with TRBD1. V lost 0 bases to trimming and J lost 6 bases; unmatched junction nucleotides: 9. CDR1 LGHNA and CDR2 YSLEER come from the germline V gene. This CDR3 comprises 16 residues. The CDR3 nucleotides read TGCGCCAGCAGCCAAGATATGTGGGGACAGGTGGATGGCTACACCTTC. It translates to CASSQDMWGQVDGYTF.

Here the CDR3 DNA reads TGTGCCAGCACGAGACTAGCTGATAACACAGATACGCAGTATTTT. Translated: CASTRLADNTDTQYF. The chain uses TRBV4-2 and TRBJ2-3; 7 nucleotides align to TRBD2. The CDR3 spans 15 residues. CDR1 and CDR2 (germline): LGHNA, YNFKEQ. V was clipped by 7 bases and J by 2 bases; unmatched bases: 9.

The chain carries TRBV19 and TRBJ2-5, with TRBD1 matching over 8 bases. Germline assignment: CDR1 LNHDA and CDR2 SQIVND (reference sequence). This CDR3 is built from 14 residues. Trimming removed 6 bases from V and 5 bases from J; junction bases left unmatched: 8. As DNA, the CDR3 is TGTGCCAGTAGGAAGACAGGGGAGCGGGAGACCCAGTACTTC. Its translation: CASRKTGERETQYF. Complete variable domain (other parts from reference TRBV19 and TRBJ2-5): DGGITQSPKYLFRKEGQNVTLSCEQNLNHDAMYWYRQDPGQGLRLIYYSQIVNDFQKGDIAEGYSVSREKKESFPLTVTSAQKNPTAFYLCASRKTGERETQYFGPGTRLLVL.

The rearrangement links TRBV4-3 to TRBJ1-5; 8 positions agree with TRBD1. V dropped 4 bases and J dropped 3; count of bases not matched to a gene: 5. This CDR3 region has 15 residues. Germline V gives CDR1 LGHNA, CDR2 YSLEER. CDR3 protein: CASSRGQGYNQPQHF. Written as DNA, the CDR3 is TGCGCCAGCAGCCGAGGACAGGGCTACAATCAGCCCCAGCATTTT.

The chain links TRBV5-1 to TRBJ1-3; possible D gene TRBD1, 5 bases. This CDR3 has 15 amino acids. The germline CDR1 and CDR2 sequences are SGHRS and YFSETQ. The V gene lost 5 bases and the J gene lost 0 bases, with 12 bases spanning the gap. CDR3 coding DNA: TGCGCCAGCAGGCGGGACGTAAACTCTGGAAACACCATATATTTT. Translated, it gives CASRRDVNSGNTIYF.

The chain employs TRBV5-4 and TRBJ1-2, with D possibly matching TRBD1 (5 bases). Germline V lookup: CDR1 SGHNT, CDR2 YYREEE (reference sequence). V was clipped by 0 bases and J by 3 bases, with 12 bases between them. CDR3 size: 15 residues. CDR3 coding DNA: TGTGCCAGCAGCTTGGAAGTTGCGGGGGACTATGGCTACACCTTC. Translated, it gives CASSLEVAGDYGYTF.

The chain couples TRBV2 to TRBJ2-2; 7 bases are shared with TRBD2. Per the germline V gene, CDR1 is SNHLY and CDR2 is FYNNEI. With 5 bases clipped from V and 2 bases from J, the junction kept 2 bases outside the gene matches. The CDR3 consists of 14 residues. This CDR3 reads CASSRTSNTGELFF. The CDR3 DNA sequence: TGTGCCAGCAGTCGGACTAGTAACACCGGGGAGCTGTTTTTT.

The V gene is TRBV29-1, the J gene TRBJ2-3; D gene uncertain. Germline V gene sequence: CDR1 SQVTM, CDR2 ANQGSEA. Trimming removed 6 bases from V and 0 bases from J, with 10 bases in between. The CDR3 is 13 residues long. This CDR3 is CSVDLTSTDTQYF. CDR3 in DNA: TGCAGCGTCGACTTGACTAGCACAGATACGCAGTATTTT.

The rearrangement links TRBV27 to TRBJ2-1, with a possible D match to TRBD1 (5 bases). Germline lookup yields CDR1 MNHEY and CDR2 SMNVEV (reference sequence). Trimming shortened V by 7 bases and J by 10 bases, and 23 bases separated the two germline ends. This CDR3 comprises 15 residues. CDR3 nucleotide sequence: TGTGCCAGCACCCAAAAAGGGGATACTTGCAAGGAGCAGTTCTTC. It yields the protein CASTQKGDTCKEQFF.

The CDR3, as DNA: TGTGCCAGCAGTTTAAAGGGACTAGCGGGGTACAAAAACATTCAGTACTTC. It is translated as CASSLKGLAGYKNIQYF. The V and J genes are TRBV27 and TRBJ2-4; TRBD2 aligns across 13 bases. CDR3 size: 17 residues. V gave up 2 bases and J gave up 3 bases; unmatched junction bases: 4. Germline CDR1 reads MNHEY; CDR2 reads SMNVEV (reference sequence).

V gene TRBV14 combines with J gene TRBJ1-2; D ambiguous. CDR1 SGHDN and CDR2 FVKESK come from the germline V gene. The CDR3 totals 13 residues. V was pared by 5 bases and J by 2 bases, with 9 bases between. CDR3 in amino acids: CASSVSSNYGYTF. CDR3 in DNA: TGTGCCAGCAGCGTTTCTTCCAACTATGGCTACACCTTC.

The J gene is TRBJ2-5, the V gene TRBV11-2; 9 bases fit TRBD2. Losses at the gene ends were 5 bases for V and 4 bases for J; bases not matched to a gene: 8. In germline, CDR1 is SGHAT, CDR2 FQNNGV. This CDR3 is 15 amino acids long. CDR3 protein: CASSALAGVLETQYF. Written as DNA, the CDR3 is TGTGCCAGCAGCGCACTAGCGGGCGTCCTAGAGACCCAGTACTTC.

This chain joins TRBV3-1 (or the pseudogene TRBV3-2) and TRBJ1-2; 9 bases agree with TRBD1. CDR1 and CDR2 from the germline V gene are LGHDT and YNNKEL (reference sequence). V dropped 1 base and J dropped 4; count of bases not matched to a gene: 7. The CDR3 runs to 16 residues. CDR3 in DNA: TGTGCCAGCAGCCAAGCCGCTGGACAGGGGATCTATGGCTACACCTTC. Its translation is CASSQAAGQGIYGYTF.

V gene TRBV27 combines with J gene TRBJ1-1, with TRBD1 as a possible D gene (6 bases). This CDR3 comprises 15 residues. CDR1 and CDR2 (germline): MNHEY, SMNVEV (reference sequence). V lost 2 bases and J lost 11, with 21 bases in between. The CDR3 spells CASSLSPGQPVLAFF. The CDR3 nucleotides are TGTGCCAGCAGTTTAAGTCCAGGACAGCCGGTTTTGGCTTTCTTT.

J is TRBJ1-2 and V is TRBV2; 8 nucleotides agree with TRBD1. Trimming took 6 bases from V and 4 from J; bases not matched to a gene: 7. Germline lookup yields CDR1 SNHLY and CDR2 FYNNEI. The CDR3 extends over 14 amino acids. CDR3 bases: TGTGCCAGCAGAGAGACCGGGACAGGCTATGGCTACACCTTC. Translation gives CASRETGTGYGYTF.